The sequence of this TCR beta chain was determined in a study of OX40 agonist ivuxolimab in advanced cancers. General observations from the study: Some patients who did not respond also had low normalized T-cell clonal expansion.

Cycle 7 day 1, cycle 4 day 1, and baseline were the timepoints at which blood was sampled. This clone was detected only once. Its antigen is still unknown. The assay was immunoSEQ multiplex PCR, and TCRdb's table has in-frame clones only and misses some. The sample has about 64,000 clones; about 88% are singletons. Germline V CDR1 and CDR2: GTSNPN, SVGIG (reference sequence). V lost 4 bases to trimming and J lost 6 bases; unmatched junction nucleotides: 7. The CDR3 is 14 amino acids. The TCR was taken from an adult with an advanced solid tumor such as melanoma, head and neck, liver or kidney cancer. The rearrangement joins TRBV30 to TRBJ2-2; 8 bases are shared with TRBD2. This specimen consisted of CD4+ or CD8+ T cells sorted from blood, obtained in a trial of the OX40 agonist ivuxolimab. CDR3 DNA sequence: TGTGCCTGGACGGGAGGGGGGTTGGCCGGGGAGCTGTTTTTT. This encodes CAWTGGGLAGELFF. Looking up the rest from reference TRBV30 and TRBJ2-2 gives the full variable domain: SQTIHQWPATLVQPVGSPLSLECTVEGTSNPNLYWYRQAAGRGLQLLFYSVGIGQISSEVPQNLSASRPQDRQFILSSKKLLLSDSGFYLCAWTGGGLAGELFFGEGSRLTVL.